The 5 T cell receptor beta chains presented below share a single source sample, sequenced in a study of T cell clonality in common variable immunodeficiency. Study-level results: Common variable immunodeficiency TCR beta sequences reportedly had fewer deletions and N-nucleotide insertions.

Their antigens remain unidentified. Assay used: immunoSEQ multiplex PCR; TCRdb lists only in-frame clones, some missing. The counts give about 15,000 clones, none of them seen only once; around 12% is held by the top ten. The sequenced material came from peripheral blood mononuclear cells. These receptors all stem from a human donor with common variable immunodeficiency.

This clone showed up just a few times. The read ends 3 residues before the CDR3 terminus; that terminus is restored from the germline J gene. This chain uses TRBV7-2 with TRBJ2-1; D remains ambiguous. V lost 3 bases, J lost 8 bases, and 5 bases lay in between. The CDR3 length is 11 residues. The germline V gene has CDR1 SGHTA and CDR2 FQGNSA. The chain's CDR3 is CASSFFDEQFF. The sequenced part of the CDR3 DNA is TGTGCCAGCAGCTTCTTCGATGAG.

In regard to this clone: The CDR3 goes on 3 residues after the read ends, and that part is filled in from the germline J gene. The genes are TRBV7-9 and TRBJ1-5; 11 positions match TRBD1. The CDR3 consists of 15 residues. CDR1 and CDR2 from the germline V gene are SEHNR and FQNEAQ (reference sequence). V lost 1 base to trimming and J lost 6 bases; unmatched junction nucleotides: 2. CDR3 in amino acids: CASSLGTGGFQPQHF. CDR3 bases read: TGTGCCAGCAGCTTAGGGACAGGGGGCTTTCAGCCC.

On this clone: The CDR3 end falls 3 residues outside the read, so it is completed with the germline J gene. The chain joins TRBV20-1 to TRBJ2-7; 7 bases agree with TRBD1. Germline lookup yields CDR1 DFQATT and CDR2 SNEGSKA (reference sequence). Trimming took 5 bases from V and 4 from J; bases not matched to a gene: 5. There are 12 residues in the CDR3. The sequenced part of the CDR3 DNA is TGCAGTGCTTCCGGGACAGTATACGAG. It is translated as CSASGTVYE. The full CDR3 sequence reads CSASGTVYEQYF.

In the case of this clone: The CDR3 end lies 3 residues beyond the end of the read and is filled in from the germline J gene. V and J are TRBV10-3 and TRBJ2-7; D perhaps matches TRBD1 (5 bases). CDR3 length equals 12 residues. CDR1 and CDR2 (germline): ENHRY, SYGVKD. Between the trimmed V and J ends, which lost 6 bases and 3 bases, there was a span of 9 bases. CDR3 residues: CAISPGLYEQYF. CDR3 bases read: TGTGCCATCAGCCCAGGGCTCTACGAG.

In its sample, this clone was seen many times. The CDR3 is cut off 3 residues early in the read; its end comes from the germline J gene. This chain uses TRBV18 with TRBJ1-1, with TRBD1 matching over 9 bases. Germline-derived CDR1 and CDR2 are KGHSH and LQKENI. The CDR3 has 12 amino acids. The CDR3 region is CASSRRTGAAFF. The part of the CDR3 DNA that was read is TGTGCCAGCTCAAGACGGACAGGGGCA.